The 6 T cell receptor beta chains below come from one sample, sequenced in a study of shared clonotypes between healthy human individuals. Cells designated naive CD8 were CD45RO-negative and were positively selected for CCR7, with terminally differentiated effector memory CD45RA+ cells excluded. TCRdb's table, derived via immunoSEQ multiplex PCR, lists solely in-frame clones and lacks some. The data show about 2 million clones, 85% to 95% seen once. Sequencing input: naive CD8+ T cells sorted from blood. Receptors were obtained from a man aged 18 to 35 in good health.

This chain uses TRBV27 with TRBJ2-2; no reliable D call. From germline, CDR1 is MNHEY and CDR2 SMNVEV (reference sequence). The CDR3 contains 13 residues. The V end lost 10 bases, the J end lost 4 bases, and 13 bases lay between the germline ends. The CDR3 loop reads CATRPLGTGELFF. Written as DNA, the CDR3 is TGTGCCACCCGGCCGCTGGGCACCGGGGAGCTGTTTTTT.

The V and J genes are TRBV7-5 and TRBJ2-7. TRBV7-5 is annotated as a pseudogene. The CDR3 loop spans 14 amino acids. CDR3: CAVLGSSFSYEQYF. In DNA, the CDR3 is TGTGCCGTCCTCGGAAGCTCTTTCTCCTACGAGCAGTACTTC.

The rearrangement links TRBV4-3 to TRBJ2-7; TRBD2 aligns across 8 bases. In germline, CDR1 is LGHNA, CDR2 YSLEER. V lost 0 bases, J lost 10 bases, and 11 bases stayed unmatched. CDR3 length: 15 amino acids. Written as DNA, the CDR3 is TGCGCCAGCAGCCAAGATATTAGCGGGGTAGCGAACCAGTACTTC. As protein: CASSQDISGVANQYF.

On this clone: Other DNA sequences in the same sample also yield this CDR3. The CDR3 spells CASSLGTGNYEQYF. The CDR3 DNA reads TGTGCCAGCAGCCTCGGGACAGGTAACTACGAGCAGTACTTC. The V gene is TRBV11-2, the J gene TRBJ2-7; 8 bases match TRBD1. This CDR3 has 14 amino acids. Losses at the gene ends were 5 bases for V and 3 bases for J; bases not matched to a gene: 6. From germline, CDR1 is SGHAT and CDR2 FQNNGV.

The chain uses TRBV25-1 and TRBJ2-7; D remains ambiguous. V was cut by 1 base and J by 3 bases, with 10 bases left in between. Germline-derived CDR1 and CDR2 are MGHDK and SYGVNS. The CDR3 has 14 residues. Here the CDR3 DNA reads TGTGCCAGCAGTGAATCTGGCAGGTACTACGAGCAGTACTTC. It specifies CASSESGRYYEQYF.

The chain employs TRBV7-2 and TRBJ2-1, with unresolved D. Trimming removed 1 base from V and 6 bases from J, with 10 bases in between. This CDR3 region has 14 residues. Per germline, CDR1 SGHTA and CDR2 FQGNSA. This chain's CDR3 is CASSLVDGTNEQFF. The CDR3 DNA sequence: TGTGCCAGCAGCTTAGTCGACGGAACCAATGAGCAGTTCTTC.